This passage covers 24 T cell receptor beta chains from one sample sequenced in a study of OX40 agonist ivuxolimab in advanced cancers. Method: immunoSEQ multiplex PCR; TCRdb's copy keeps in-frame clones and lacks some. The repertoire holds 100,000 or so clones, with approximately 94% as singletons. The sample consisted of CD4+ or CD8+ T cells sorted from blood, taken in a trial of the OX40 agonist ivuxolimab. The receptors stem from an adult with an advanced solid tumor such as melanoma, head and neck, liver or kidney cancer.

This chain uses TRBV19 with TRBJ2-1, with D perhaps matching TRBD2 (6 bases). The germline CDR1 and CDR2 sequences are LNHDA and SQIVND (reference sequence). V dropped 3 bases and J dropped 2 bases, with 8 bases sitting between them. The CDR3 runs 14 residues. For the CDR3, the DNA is TGTGCCAGTAGTATGGGGGGTACCTACAATGAGCAGTTCTTC. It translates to CASSMGGTYNEQFF.

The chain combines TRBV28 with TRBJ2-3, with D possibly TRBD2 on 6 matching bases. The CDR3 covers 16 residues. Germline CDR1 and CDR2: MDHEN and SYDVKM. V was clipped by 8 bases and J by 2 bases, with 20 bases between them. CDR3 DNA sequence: TGTGCCAGCGCAGTGTCCTTAGCGGCACACACAGATACGCAGTATTTT. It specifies CASAVSLAAHTDTQYF.

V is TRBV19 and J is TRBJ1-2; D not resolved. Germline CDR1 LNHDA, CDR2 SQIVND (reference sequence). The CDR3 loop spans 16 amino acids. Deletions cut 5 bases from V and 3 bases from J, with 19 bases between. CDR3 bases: TGTGCCAGTAGTTCCTGGGGATCATCCAAATACTATGGCTACACCTTC. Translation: CASSSWGSSKYYGYTF.

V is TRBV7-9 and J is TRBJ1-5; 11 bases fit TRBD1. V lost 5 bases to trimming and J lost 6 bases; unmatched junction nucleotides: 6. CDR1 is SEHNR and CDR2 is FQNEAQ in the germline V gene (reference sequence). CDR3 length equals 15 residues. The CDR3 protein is CASSRTGGEGQPQHF. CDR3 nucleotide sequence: TGTGCCAGCAGCCGGACAGGGGGCGAGGGTCAGCCCCAGCATTTT.

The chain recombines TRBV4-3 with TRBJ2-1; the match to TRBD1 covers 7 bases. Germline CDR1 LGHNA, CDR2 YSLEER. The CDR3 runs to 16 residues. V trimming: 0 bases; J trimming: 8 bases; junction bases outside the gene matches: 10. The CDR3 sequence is CASSQDGAGGLDEQFF. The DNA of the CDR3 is TGCGCCAGCAGCCAAGATGGGGCAGGGGGTCTGGATGAGCAGTTCTTC.

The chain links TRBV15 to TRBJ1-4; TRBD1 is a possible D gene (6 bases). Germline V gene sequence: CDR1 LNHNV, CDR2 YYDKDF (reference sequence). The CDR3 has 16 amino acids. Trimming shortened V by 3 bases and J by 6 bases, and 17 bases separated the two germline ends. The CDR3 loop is CATSSERDKLDEKLFF. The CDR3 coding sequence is TGTGCCACCAGCAGTGAAAGGGACAAGTTGGATGAAAAACTGTTTTTT. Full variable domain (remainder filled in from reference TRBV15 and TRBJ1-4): DAMVIQNPRYQVTQFGKPVTLSCSQTLNHNVMYWYQQKSSQAPKLLFHYYDKDFNNEADTPDNFQSRRPNTSFCFLDIRSPGLGDTAMYLCATSSERDKLDEKLFFGSGTQLSVL.

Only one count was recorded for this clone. CDR3 protein: CASSQGSASGGTGELFF. Here the CDR3 DNA reads TGCGCCAGCAGCCAAGGGTCGGCTAGCGGGGGCACCGGGGAGCTGTTTTTT. The rearrangement uses TRBV4-1 and TRBJ2-2, with 10 nucleotides matching TRBD2. The germline V gene has CDR1 MGHRA and CDR2 YSYEKL. V dropped 1 base and J dropped 4; count of bases not matched to a gene: 6. The CDR3 runs to 17 residues.

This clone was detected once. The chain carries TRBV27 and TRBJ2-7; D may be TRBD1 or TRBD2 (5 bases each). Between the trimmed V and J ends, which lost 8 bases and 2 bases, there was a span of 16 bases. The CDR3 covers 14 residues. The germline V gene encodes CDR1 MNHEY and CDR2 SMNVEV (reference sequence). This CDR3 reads CASSIRDGTYEQYF. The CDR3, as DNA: TGTGCCAGCTCTATCCGGGACGGCACCTACGAGCAGTACTTC.

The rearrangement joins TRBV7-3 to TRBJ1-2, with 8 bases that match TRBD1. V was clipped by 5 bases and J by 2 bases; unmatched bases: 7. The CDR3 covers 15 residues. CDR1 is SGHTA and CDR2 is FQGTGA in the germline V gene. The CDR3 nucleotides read TGTGCCAGCAGCCCCGGGACAGGAAGAAACTATGGCTACACCTTC. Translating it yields CASSPGTGRNYGYTF.

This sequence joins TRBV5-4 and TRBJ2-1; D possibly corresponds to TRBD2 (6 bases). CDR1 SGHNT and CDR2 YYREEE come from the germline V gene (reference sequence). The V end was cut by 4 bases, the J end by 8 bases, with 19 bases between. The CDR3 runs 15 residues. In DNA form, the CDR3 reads TGTGCCAGCAGCCAGAGGGGACTCAGACCGCATGAGCAGTTCTTC. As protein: CASSQRGLRPHEQFF.

CDR3 protein: CASSPIVTDTQYF. In DNA form, the CDR3 reads TGTGCCAGCAGTCCCATAGTGACAGATACGCAGTATTTT. This chain links TRBV27 with TRBJ2-3, with D uncertain. Germline lookup yields CDR1 MNHEY and CDR2 SMNVEV (reference sequence). Deletions cut 5 bases from V and 3 bases from J, with 9 bases between. CDR3 length: 13 amino acids.

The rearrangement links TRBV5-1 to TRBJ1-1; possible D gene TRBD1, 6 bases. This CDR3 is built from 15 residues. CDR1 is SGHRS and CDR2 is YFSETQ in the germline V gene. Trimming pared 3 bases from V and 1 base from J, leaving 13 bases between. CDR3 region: CASSYHRAPNTEAFF. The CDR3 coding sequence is TGCGCCAGCAGCTATCACAGGGCGCCGAACACTGAAGCTTTCTTT.

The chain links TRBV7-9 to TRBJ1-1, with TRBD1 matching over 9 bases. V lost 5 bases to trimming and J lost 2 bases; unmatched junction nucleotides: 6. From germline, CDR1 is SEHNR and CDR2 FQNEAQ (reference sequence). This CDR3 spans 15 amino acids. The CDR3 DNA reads TGTGCCAGCAGCGACAGGGGGAAGGGTAACACTGAAGCTTTCTTT. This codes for CASSDRGKGNTEAFF.

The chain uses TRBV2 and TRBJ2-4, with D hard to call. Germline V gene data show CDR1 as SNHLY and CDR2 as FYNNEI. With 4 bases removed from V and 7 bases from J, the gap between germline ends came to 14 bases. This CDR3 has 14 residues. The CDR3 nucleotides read TGTGCCAGCAGTGCCCATGGGGAATTGAACATTCAGTACTTC. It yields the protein CASSAHGELNIQYF.

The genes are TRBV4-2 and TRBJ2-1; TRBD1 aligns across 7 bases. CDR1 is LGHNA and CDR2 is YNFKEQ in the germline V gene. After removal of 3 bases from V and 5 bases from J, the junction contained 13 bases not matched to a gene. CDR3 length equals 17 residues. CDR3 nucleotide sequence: TGTGCCAGCAGCCAGGGATTGATCGGACAGGAGGACAATGAGCAGTTCTTC. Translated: CASSQGLIGQEDNEQFF.

CDR3 residues: CASSFHFDRPFMNTEAFF. The CDR3 DNA is TGTGCCAGCAGCTTTCACTTCGACAGGCCCTTTATGAACACTGAAGCTTTCTTT. This chain joins TRBV11-2 and TRBJ1-1; tentative D call: TRBD1 (6 bases). The germline gives CDR1 SGHAT, CDR2 FQNNGV. Trimming left V 3 bases short and J 0 bases short, with 20 bases between. The CDR3 has 18 residues.

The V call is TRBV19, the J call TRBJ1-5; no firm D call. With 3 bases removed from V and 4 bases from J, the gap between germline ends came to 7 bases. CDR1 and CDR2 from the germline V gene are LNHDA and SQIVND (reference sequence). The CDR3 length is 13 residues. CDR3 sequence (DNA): TGTGCCAGTAGTATCCCGGGGAATCAGCCCCAGCATTTT. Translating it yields CASSIPGNQPQHF.

CDR3 loop: CASSQDRGPDITEAFF. The DNA for the CDR3 is TGCGCCAGCAGCCAAGATCGAGGCCCTGATATCACTGAAGCTTTCTTT. This rearrangement joins TRBV4-3 to TRBJ1-1; D remains ambiguous. V lost 0 bases and J lost 4, with 15 bases in between. Germline CDR1 is LGHNA and CDR2 is YSLEER. The CDR3 loop spans 16 amino acids.

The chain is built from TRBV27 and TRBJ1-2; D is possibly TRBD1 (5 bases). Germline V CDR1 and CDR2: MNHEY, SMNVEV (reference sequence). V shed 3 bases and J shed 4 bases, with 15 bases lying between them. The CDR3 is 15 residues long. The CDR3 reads CASSFRGGVSYGYTF. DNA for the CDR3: TGTGCCAGCAGTTTCCGGGGGGGTGTCTCCTATGGCTACACCTTC.

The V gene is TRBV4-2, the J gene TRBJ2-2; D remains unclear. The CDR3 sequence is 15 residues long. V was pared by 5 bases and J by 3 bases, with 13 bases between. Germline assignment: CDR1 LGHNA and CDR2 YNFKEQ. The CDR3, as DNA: TGTGCCAGCAGCTTAATCACCGGGTACACCGGGGAGCTGTTTTTT. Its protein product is CASSLITGYTGELFF.

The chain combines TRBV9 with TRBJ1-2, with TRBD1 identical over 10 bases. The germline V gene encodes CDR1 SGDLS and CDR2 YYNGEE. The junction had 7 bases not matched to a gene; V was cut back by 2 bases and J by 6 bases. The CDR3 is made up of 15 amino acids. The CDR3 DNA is TGTGCCAGCAGCGTGGGTGACAGGGGGCGGGATGGCTACACCTTC. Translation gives CASSVGDRGRDGYTF.

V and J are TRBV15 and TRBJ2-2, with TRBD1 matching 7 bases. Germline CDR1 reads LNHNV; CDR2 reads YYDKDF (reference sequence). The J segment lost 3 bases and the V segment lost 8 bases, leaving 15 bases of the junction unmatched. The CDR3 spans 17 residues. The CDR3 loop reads CATASLTGQEYTGELFF. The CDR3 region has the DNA TGTGCCACCGCATCTCTGACTGGACAGGAATACACCGGGGAGCTGTTTTTT.

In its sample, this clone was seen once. DNA of the CDR3: TGTGCCAGCAGTTTATCCCGGGACTGGGAGCAGTTCTTC. It is translated as CASSLSRDWEQFF. The chain couples TRBV27 to TRBJ2-1, with D possibly being TRBD2 (6 bases). Germline V gene lookup returns CDR1 MNHEY and CDR2 SMNVEV (reference sequence). The CDR3 consists of 13 residues. With 0 bases removed from V and 10 bases from J, the gap between germline ends came to 10 bases.

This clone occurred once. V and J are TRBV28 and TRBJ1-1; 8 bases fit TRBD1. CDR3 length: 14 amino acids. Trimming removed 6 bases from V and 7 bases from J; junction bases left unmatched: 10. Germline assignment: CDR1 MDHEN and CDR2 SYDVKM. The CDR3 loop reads CASSSTGAAGEAFF. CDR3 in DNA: TGTGCCAGCAGCTCGACAGGGGCGGCGGGTGAAGCTTTCTTT.